This section outlines one T cell receptor beta chain sequence together with its context. In this sample, this clonotype turned up many times. The target of this receptor is not known. No base quality information exists; no much larger clone differs at one position. This record belongs to a study of T-cell reconstitution after alpha-beta-depleted transplantation in children (dated by TCRdb to 2015 to 2016). Background on the whole study: The study quantitatively tracked T-cell immune reconstitution after TCRalphabeta/CD19-depleted allogeneic hematopoietic cell transplantation in children using TCR repertoire profiling.

Overall study results and their limits: The high TCRbeta diversity at day 60 in some patients was ascribed to recipient T cells and intrathymic progenitors that had survived conditioning. The frequencies of hyperexpanded clones fell over the following months, and after one year, T-cell counts and TCRbeta diversity were mostly attributed to newly produced T cells. About two months after transplant, the apparently early recovery of alphabetaT-cell counts reportedly depended on just several hundred clones that had expanded rapidly and came from non-depleted graft cells.

The CDR3 runs 13 residues from the cysteine to the phenylalanine. The read is trimmed to its CDR3 DNA, 39 bases read in frame from base 1. V is reduced by 5 bases and J by 3 bases, leaving a spacing of 5 bases between them. Sequences SGHTA (CDR1) and FQGNSA (CDR2) are obtained from the germline V gene. The library was prepared using PCR. Sequenced using an Illumina HiSeq 2500. TCR libraries were prepared with molecular barcoding, using unique molecular identifiers to normalize TCRbeta repertoire quantification. TCRdb took the public reads, trimmed them with fastp at Q25, ran MiXCR for clone calling and kept in-frame beta chains. Records with the same CDR3 protein are collapsed into one entry carrying the most frequent genes and DNA. For this sample there are 85,000 to 120,000 distinct CDR3 sequences; over 6% appear just once. Roughly 15% of the sample rests with the top ten. Taken with the paper, the label for treatment or condition translates to: allogeneic hematopoietic cell transplantation with graft depleted of TCRalphabeta T cells and CD19 B cells. TCRalphabeta/CD19-depleted allogeneic hematopoietic cell grafts were given to the transplant recipients, all of whom were children.

The sequencing used PBMCs, collected before TCRalphabeta/CD19-depleted stem cell transplant. In this chain, TRBV7-2 is recombined with TRBJ1-6; no D gene is confidently identified. The sequence came from a boy aged 2-15 years with acute lymphoblastic leukemia, due to receive a stem cell transplant. CDR3 loop: CASSRDYNSPLHF. The bases are TGTGCCAGCAGCCGGGACTATAATTCACCCCTCCACTTT.